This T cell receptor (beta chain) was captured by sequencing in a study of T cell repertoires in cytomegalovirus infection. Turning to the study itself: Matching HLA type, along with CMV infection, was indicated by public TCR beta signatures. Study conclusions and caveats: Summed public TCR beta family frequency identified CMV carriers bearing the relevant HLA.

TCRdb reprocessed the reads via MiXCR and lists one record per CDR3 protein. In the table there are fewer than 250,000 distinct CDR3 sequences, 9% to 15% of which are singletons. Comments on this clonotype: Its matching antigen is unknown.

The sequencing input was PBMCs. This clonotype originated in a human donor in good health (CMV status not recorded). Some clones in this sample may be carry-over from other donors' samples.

The DNA of the CDR3 is TGTGCCAGCAGCCCTTTATCCGGGGGCTACACTGAAGCTTTCTTT. Encoded protein: CASSPLSGGYTEAFF. This chain joins TRBV9 and TRBJ1-1; tentatively, D is TRBD1 (6 bases). The V gene's germline CDR1 is SGDLS and CDR2 YYNGEE. There are 15 residues in the CDR3. V lost 4 bases to trimming and J lost 3 bases, with 16 bases between them.